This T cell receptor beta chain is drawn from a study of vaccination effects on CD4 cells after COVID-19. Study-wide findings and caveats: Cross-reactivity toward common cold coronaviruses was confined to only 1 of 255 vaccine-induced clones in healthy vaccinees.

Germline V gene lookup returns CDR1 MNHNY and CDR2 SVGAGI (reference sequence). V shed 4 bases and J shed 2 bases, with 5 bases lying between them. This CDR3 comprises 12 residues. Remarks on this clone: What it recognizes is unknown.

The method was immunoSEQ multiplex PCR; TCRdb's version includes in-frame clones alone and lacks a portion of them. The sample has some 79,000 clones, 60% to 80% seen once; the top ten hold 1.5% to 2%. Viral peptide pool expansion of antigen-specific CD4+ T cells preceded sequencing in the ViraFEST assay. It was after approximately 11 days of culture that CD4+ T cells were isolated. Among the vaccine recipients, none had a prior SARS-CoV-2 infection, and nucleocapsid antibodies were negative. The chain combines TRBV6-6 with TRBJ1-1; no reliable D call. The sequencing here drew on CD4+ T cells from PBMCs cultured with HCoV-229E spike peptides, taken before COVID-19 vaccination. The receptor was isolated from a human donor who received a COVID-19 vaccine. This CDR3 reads CASSFPNTEAFF. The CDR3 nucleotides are TGTGCCAGCAGTTTCCCTAACACTGAAGCTTTCTTT.